This T cell receptor (beta chain) was observed in a study of blood T cell repertoires in COVID-19. Study-level background: The samples span acute and convalescent COVID-19 from the United States, Italy and Spain. In each case, the material was cDNA or gDNA derived from T cells, B-cell-depleted T cells, or PBMCs.

In germline, CDR1 is SNHLY, CDR2 FYNNEI. V was shortened by 2 bases and J by 5 bases, with 10 bases between the two germline ends. CDR3 length equals 15 residues. Per the authors' pipeline: Nucleated cell number was recorded as an estimate derived from reference gene primer amplification. Some clones are missing from TCRdb's copy, which holds only in-frame ones; the method was immunoSEQ multiplex PCR. Clone size and the V and J calls come from that table; the DNA yielded D and trimming. The table records about 15,000 clones, roughly 87% of them present only once. The rearrangement uses TRBV2 and TRBJ1-6; no firm D call. The clonotype comes from a man aged 50-59 years with active COVID-19. What was sequenced was peripheral blood. The CDR3 sequence is CASSERGVNNSPLHF. CDR3 bases: TGTGCCAGCAGTGAACGCGGGGTTAATAATTCACCCCTCCACTTT. The full variable domain, its missing parts supplied by reference TRBV2 and TRBJ1-6, is EPEVTQTPSHQVTQMGQEVILRCVPISNHLYFYWYRQILGQKVEFLVSFYNNEISEKSEIFDDQFSVERPDGSNFTLKIRSTKLEDSAMYFCASSERGVNNSPLHFGNGTRLTVT.